Shown below are 5 T cell receptor beta chains from a single sample sequenced in a study of cytomegalovirus exposure and HLA in healthy donors (dated by TCRdb to about 2017). Receptors were amplified or captured by the immunoSEQ multiplex PCR assay. The multiplex PCR relied on a mix of 60 forward primers for TCR Vbeta segments and 13 reverse primers for TCR Jbeta segments. This is the immuneACCESS table as TCRdb keeps it, with only in-frame sequences that have V and J called. A part of the clones is gone; compared with another copy, unresolved V genes explain less than half, and the rest is unexplained. In this sample the table shows more than 95,000 clones, over 75% of which occur a single time. 7.5% to 10% of the sample rests with the top ten. Material for sequencing was PBMCs. The receptors shown here come from a woman aged 40-49 years in good health and CMV-seropositive.

V usage is TRBV4-2 and J usage is TRBJ2-1; tentative D call: TRBD1 (5 bases). Germline-derived CDR1 and CDR2 are LGHNA and YNFKEQ. The CDR3 runs 16 residues. Trimming stripped 1 base from V and 1 base from J, with 11 bases between. This chain's CDR3 is CASSQVAAGSYNEQFF. The CDR3 DNA is TGTGCCAGCAGCCAAGTGGCGGCAGGGTCCTACAATGAGCAGTTCTTC.

CDR3 in amino acids: CAISEFHSTGTSASEQFF. The DNA for the CDR3 is TGTGCCATCAGTGAGTTTCACTCGACCGGGACTAGTGCTAGTGAGCAGTTCTTC. The chain combines TRBV10-3 with TRBJ2-1; 8 bases are shared with TRBD2. Germline V CDR1 and CDR2: ENHRY, SYGVKD. CDR3 length: 18 residues. V shed 1 base, J shed 9 bases, and the junction held 17 bases outside the gene matches.

This chain joins TRBV7-6 and TRBJ1-1, with D perhaps TRBD1 (6 bases). CDR1 and CDR2 from the germline V gene are SGHVS and FNYEAQ. The CDR3 extends over 15 amino acids. V was clipped by 4 bases and J by 3 bases, with 15 bases between them. The CDR3, as DNA: TGTGCCAGCAGCTCTAGAATACAGGGCTACACTGAAGCTTTCTTT. The encoded protein is CASSSRIQGYTEAFF.

This clone has only one observation. The chain recombines TRBV7-9 with TRBJ2-1, with TRBD1 identical over 7 bases. Germline assignment: CDR1 SEHNR and CDR2 FQNEAQ (reference sequence). The ends lost 6 bases at V and 5 bases at J; junction bases unmatched: 13. This CDR3 has 16 residues. The CDR3 loop is CASRPRMRQGNNEQFF. The CDR3 DNA sequence: TGTGCCAGCAGGCCCCGGATGCGACAGGGAAACAATGAGCAGTTCTTC.

The chain couples TRBV28 to TRBJ1-2, with TRBD1 as a possible D gene (6 bases). Deletions cut 7 bases from V and 8 bases from J, with 23 bases between. The CDR3 contains 15 residues. Germline CDR1 MDHEN, CDR2 SYDVKM. For the CDR3, the DNA is TGTGCCAGCAAATTAATGACAGGCAATAGCCGAGGCTACACCTTC. This codes for CASKLMTGNSRGYTF.